This paragraph covers one T cell receptor (beta chain) sequence. Sequencing was performed with immunoSEQ multiplex PCR; in TCRdb, only in-frame clones are kept and a portion is missing. The sample includes about 1.4 million clones, roughly 96% of them seen just once. This record belongs to a study of shared clonotypes between healthy human individuals. CDR3 length: 16 amino acids. The germline CDR1 and CDR2 sequences are SGHTA and FQGNSA. Deletions cut 0 bases from V and 7 bases from J, with 15 bases between. CD45RA+ naive and CD45RA-negative memory subsets were separated from CD4+ cells. Specimen: naive CD4+ T cells sorted from blood. The subset: CD45RA+ positively selected. This clonotype originated in a man younger than 45 in good health. The chain combines TRBV7-2 with TRBJ1-4; tentatively, D is TRBD1 (6 bases). The CDR3 loop is CASSLAQGPVGEKLFF. The CDR3 DNA follows: TGTGCCAGCAGCTTAGCACAGGGCCCCGTAGGTGAAAAACTGTTTTTT.